This passage covers 15 T cell receptor beta chains from one sample sequenced in a study of blood T cell repertoires in COVID-19. The protocol was immunoSEQ multiplex PCR, while the TCRdb copy is restricted to in-frame clones and leaves out a portion. The sample lists some 250,000 clones; about 80% were seen once. The material sequenced was PBMCs or T cells enriched from blood (not recorded which). These receptor sequences come from a man between 40 and 49 years old who had recovered from COVID-19.

The rearrangement links TRBV21-1 to TRBJ2-7; the table names TRBD2, a call not compared with the DNA. TRBV21-1 is given as a pseudogene. This CDR3 has 15 amino acids. CDR3 sequence reads: CASSKVAVETYEQYF. The CDR3 DNA is TGTGCCAGCAGCAAAGTGGCAGTCGAGACTTACGAGCAGTACTTC.

This clone was recorded once. V gene TRBV4-1 combines with J gene TRBJ1-1; 11 bases are shared with TRBD1. Germline values: CDR1 MGHRA, CDR2 YSYEKL. Trimming took 4 bases from V and 4 from J; bases not matched to a gene: 2. The CDR3 runs to 14 residues. CDR3 bases: TGCGCCAGCAGCCGAGGGACAGGGGGCACTGAAGCTTTCTTT. This codes for CASSRGTGGTEAFF.

J is TRBJ2-7 and V is TRBV10-3, with 9 bases that match TRBD2. The CDR3 has 15 amino acids. Germline CDR1 reads ENHRY; CDR2 reads SYGVKD. The J segment lost 5 bases and the V segment lost 0 bases, leaving 5 bases of the junction unmatched. This CDR3 reads CAISESLAGEDEQYF. CDR3 bases: TGTGCCATCAGTGAGTCCTTAGCGGGAGAGGACGAGCAGTACTTC.

This clone occurred a few times. The chain employs TRBV11-1 and TRBJ2-7; the match to TRBD2 covers 8 bases. This CDR3 has 13 amino acids. Trimming removed 2 bases from V and 6 bases from J; junction bases left unmatched: 3. The germline gives CDR1 SGHAT, CDR2 FQDESV (reference sequence). The CDR3 sequence: CASSLSGGTEQYF. The CDR3 DNA follows: TGTGCCAGCAGCTTATCGGGGGGGACCGAGCAGTACTTC.

This clone was seen more than once but under ten times. The chain carries TRBV27 and TRBJ1-6, with a possible D match to TRBD1 (5 bases). V was trimmed by 8 bases and J by 7 bases, leaving 15 bases between them. CDR3 length: 14 residues. Germline loops: CDR1 MNHEY, CDR2 SMNVEV (reference sequence). This CDR3 is CASAYSRGNSPLHF. As DNA, the CDR3 is TGTGCCAGCGCCTATTCGCGGGGGAATTCACCCCTCCACTTT.

The rearrangement links TRBV7-2 to TRBJ1-2, with a tentative D call TRBD1 (6 bases). The V and J ends lost 0 bases and 3 bases respectively, with 11 bases between them. CDR3 length equals 15 residues. CDR1 and CDR2 from the germline V gene are SGHTA and FQGNSA. The CDR3 protein is CASSLAMGADYGYTF. As DNA, the CDR3 is TGTGCCAGCAGCTTAGCGATGGGGGCCGACTATGGCTACACCTTC.

V usage is TRBV7-2 and J usage is TRBJ1-2, with D perhaps matching TRBD1 (6 bases). V lost 5 bases and J 5 bases, leaving 21 bases between the germline ends. This CDR3 is built from 16 residues. CDR1 and CDR2 (germline): SGHTA, FQGNSA. The CDR3 DNA is TGTGCCAGCAGCGCCCCCAATGAGGGACATACATATGGCTACACCTTC. Translation gives CASSAPNEGHTYGYTF. Complete variable domain (other parts from reference TRBV7-2 and TRBJ1-2): GAGVSQSPSNKVTEKGKDVELRCDPISGHTALYWYRQSLGQGLEFLIYFQGNSAPDKSGLPSDRFSAERTGGSVSTLTIQRTQQEDSAVYLCASSAPNEGHTYGYTFGSGTRLTVV.

This clone was detected only a few times. This chain connects TRBV7-2 to TRBJ1-1; D not resolved. Trimming removed 5 bases from V and 2 bases from J, with 9 bases in between. Looked up from germline, CDR1 is SGHTA and CDR2 is FQGNSA. The CDR3 has 13 residues. The CDR3 sequence: CASSLELNTEAFF. The CDR3 nucleotides read TGTGCCAGCAGCCTAGAGCTAAACACTGAAGCTTTCTTT. The full variable domain, rest sourced from reference TRBV7-2 and TRBJ1-1, is GAGVSQSPSNKVTEKGKDVELRCDPISGHTALYWYRQSLGQGLEFLIYFQGNSAPDKSGLPSDRFSAERTGGSVSTLTIQRTQQEDSAVYLCASSLELNTEAFFGQGTRLTVV.

The chain employs TRBV30 and TRBJ1-3; 9 nucleotides match TRBD1. The trim removed 1 base at V and 0 bases at J, leaving 13 bases unmatched. The CDR3 length is 19 residues. The germline V gene has CDR1 GTSNPN and CDR2 SVGIG (reference sequence). CDR3 coding DNA: TGTGCCTGGAGTGGCCCCAGAGACAGGGGGACCTACTCTGGAAACACCATATATTTT. Its translation is CAWSGPRDRGTYSGNTIYF.

The rearrangement links TRBV2 to TRBJ2-1; 7 bases are shared with TRBD2. CDR1 and CDR2 from the germline V gene are SNHLY and FYNNEI. The CDR3 spans 15 residues. The V and J ends lost 3 bases and 2 bases, in that order; junction bases with no gene match: 4. CDR3 sequence reads: CASSEMRETYNEQFF. CDR3 coding DNA: TGTGCCAGCAGTGAGATGCGGGAGACCTACAATGAGCAGTTCTTC.

This chain joins TRBV7-2 and TRBJ1-2; 9 bases line up with TRBD1. J lost 5 bases, V lost 2 bases, and 6 bases had no gene match. This CDR3 comprises 15 residues. CDR1 is SGHTA and CDR2 is FQGNSA in the germline V gene. The CDR3: CASSLRTGVLYGYTF. The DNA for the CDR3 is TGTGCCAGCAGCTTAAGGACAGGGGTCTTATATGGCTACACCTTC.

V usage is TRBV11-2 and J usage is TRBJ2-7; tentative D call: TRBD2 (6 bases). Germline loops: CDR1 SGHAT, CDR2 FQNNGV. The CDR3 runs 12 residues. With 4 bases removed from V and 6 bases from J, the gap between germline ends came to 10 bases. CDR3: CASSWDSGEQYF. CDR3 sequence (DNA): TGTGCCAGCAGCTGGGACTCTGGCGAGCAGTACTTC.

This clone was counted only a few times. The chain recombines TRBV28 with TRBJ1-1; TRBD1 is a possible D gene (6 bases). The V gene lost 2 bases and the J gene lost 8 bases, with 15 bases spanning the gap. The CDR3 totals 14 residues. Germline V gene sequence: CDR1 MDHEN, CDR2 SYDVKM. The CDR3 spells CASSLLAGVIEAFF. The CDR3 DNA reads TGTGCCAGCAGTTTACTAGCAGGGGTAATAGAAGCTTTCTTT.

This sequence joins TRBV27 and TRBJ2-1, with D tentatively TRBD2 (5 bases). CDR3 length equals 14 residues. CDR1 is MNHEY, CDR2 SMNVEV, per germline (reference sequence). The V gene lost 5 bases and the J gene lost 7 bases, with 15 bases spanning the gap. The CDR3: CASSPTSRGNEQFF. CDR3 nucleotides: TGTGCCAGCAGTCCCACTAGTCGGGGAAATGAGCAGTTCTTC.

The chain carries TRBV19 and TRBJ2-3; the D is unclear. Trimming removed 7 bases at V and 2 bases at J, with 10 bases between. CDR3 length equals 13 residues. Per the germline V gene, CDR1 is LNHDA and CDR2 is SQIVND (reference sequence). CDR3 region: CASIGLNTDTQYF. In DNA form, the CDR3 reads TGTGCCAGTATTGGGCTCAACACAGATACGCAGTATTTT.